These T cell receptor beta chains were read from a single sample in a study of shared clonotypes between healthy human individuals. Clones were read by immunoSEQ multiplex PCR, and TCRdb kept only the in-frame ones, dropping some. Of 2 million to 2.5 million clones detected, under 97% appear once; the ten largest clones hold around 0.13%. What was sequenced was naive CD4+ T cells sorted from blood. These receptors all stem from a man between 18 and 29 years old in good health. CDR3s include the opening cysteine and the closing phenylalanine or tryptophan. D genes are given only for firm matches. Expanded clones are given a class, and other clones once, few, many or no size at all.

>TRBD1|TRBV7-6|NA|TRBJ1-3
CASSLETGTGNTIYF
TGTGCCAGCAGCTTAGAGACAGGGACTGGAAACACCATATATTTT
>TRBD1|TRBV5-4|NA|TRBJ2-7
CASSYRDRASYEQYF
TGTGCCAGCAGCTACCGGGACAGGGCCTCCTACGAGCAGTACTTC
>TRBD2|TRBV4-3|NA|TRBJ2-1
CASSPSGSGSDEQFF
TGCGCCAGCAGCCCGAGTGGTAGCGGGAGCGATGAGCAGTTCTTC
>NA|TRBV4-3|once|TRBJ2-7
CASSRRQPEYF
TGCGCCAGCAGCCGGCGACAACCGGAGTACTTC
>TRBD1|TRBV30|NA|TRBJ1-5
CAWGHIDRDNQPQHF
TGTGCCTGGGGCCATATTGACAGGGACAATCAGCCCCAGCATTTT
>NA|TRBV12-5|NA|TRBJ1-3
CASGSSGADTIYF
TGTGCTAGTGGTTCCTCAGGGGCAGACACCATATATTTT
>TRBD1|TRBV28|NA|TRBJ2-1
CASSPLGQGSYNEQFF
TGTGCCAGCAGTCCTCTCGGACAGGGATCCTACAATGAGCAGTTCTTC
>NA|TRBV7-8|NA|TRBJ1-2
CASSFGDGSYGYTF
TGTGCCAGCAGCTTCGGGGACGGTAGCTATGGCTACACCTTC
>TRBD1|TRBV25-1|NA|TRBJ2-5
CASSLSGTGTETQYF
TGTGCCAGCAGTTTATCCGGGACAGGGACAGAGACCCAGTACTTC
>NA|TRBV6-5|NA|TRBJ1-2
CASSPDGYISYTF
TGTGCCAGCAGCCCGGACGGTTATATTAGCTACACCTTC
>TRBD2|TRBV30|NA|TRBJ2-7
CAWSNQRGLAGGPRSYEQYF
TGTGCCTGGAGTAACCAGCGGGGACTAGCGGGAGGGCCAAGGTCCTACGAGCAGTACTTC
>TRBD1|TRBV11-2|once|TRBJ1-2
CASSREDRVKGYTF
TGTGCCAGCAGCCGAGAAGACAGGGTCAAAGGCTACACCTTC
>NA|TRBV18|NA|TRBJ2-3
CASSPGYQDTQYF
TGTGCCAGCTCACCCGGCTACCAAGATACGCAGTATTTT
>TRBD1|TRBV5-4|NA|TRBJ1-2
CASSLTGTVYGYTF
TGTGCCAGCAGCTTGACCGGGACAGTATATGGCTACACCTTC
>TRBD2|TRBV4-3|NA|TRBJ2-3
CASSLLAGGTDTQYF
TGCGCCAGCAGCCTTCTGGCGGGAGGCACAGATACGCAGTATTTT
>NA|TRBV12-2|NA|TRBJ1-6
CASRFYRGQKNSPLHF
TGTGCAAGTCGCTTCTACCGCGGACAGAAGAATTCACCCCTCCACTTT
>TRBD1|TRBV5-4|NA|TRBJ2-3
CASSGPRDRAPTQYF
TGTGCCAGCAGCGGCCCCCGGGACAGGGCTCCTACGCAGTATTTT
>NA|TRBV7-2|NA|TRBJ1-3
CASSPPGDSGNTIYF
TGTGCCAGCAGCCCCCCCGGGGATTCTGGAAACACCATATATTTT
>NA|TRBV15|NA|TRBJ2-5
CATSRGETQYF
TGTGCCACCAGCAGAGGTGAGACCCAGTACTTC
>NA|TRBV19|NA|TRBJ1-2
CASETGTSANYGYTF
TGTGCCAGCGAAACCGGGACGTCCGCTAACTATGGCTACACCTTC
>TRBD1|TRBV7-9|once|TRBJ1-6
CASSLATGEASPLHF
TGTGCCAGCAGCTTAGCCACAGGGGAGGCGTCACCCCTCCACTTT
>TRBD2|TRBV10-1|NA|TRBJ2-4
CASSERARGDIQYF
TGCGCCAGCAGTGAAAGGGCCCGGGGGGACATTCAGTACTTC
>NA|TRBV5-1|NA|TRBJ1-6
CASSLDSVQNSPLHF
TGCGCCAGCAGCTTGGATTCAGTTCAAAATTCACCCCTCCACTTT
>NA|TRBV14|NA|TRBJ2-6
CASSQAWGTGANVLTF
TGTGCCAGCAGCCAAGCCTGGGGTACTGGGGCCAACGTCCTGACTTTC
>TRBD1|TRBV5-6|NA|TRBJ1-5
CASSLGQGLNQPQHF
TGTGCCAGCAGCTTGGGACAGGGGCTTAATCAGCCCCAGCATTTT
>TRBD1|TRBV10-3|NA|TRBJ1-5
CAISEASDNRGRLMGNQPQHF
TGTGCCATCAGTGAGGCGTCTGACAACAGGGGGCGCCTTATGGGCAATCAGCCCCAGCATTTT
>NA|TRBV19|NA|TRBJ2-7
CASSIGLASSYEQYF
TGTGCCAGTAGTATAGGACTGGCAAGCTCCTACGAGCAGTACTTC
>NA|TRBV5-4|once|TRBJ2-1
CAEGWGETYNEQFF
TGTGCCGAAGGTTGGGGGGAAACCTACAATGAGCAGTTCTTC
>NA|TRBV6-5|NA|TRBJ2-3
CASSRTVSDTQYF
TGTGCCAGCAGCCGGACAGTGTCAGATACGCAGTATTTT
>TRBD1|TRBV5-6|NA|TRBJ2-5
CASSMGQGLQETQYF
TGTGCCAGCAGCATGGGACAGGGACTACAAGAGACCCAGTACTTC
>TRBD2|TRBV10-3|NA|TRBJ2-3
CAISEPQAGAKDTQYF
TGTGCCATCAGTGAGCCTCAGGCGGGAGCGAAAGATACGCAGTATTTT
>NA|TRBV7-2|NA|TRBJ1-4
CASSLVQMNNEKLFF
TGTGCCAGCAGCTTAGTACAGATGAATAATGAAAAACTGTTTTTT
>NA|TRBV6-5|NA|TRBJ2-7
CASSYDRTSYEQYF
TGTGCTAGCAGTTACGACAGAACTTCCTACGAGCAGTACTTC
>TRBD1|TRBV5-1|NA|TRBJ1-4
CASSPVPGQEEKLFF
TGCGCCAGCAGCCCGGTTCCGGGACAGGAAGAAAAACTGTTTTTT
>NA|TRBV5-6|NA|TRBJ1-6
CASSLPGGGGSPLHF
TGTGCCAGCAGCTTACCGGGAGGCGGCGGGTCACCCCTCCACTTT
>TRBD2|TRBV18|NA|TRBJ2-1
CASSPRSGDHNEQFF
TGTGCCAGCTCACCACGGAGCGGGGACCACAATGAGCAGTTCTTC
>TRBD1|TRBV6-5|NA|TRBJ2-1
CASSPWTGPNEQFF
TGTGCCAGCAGTCCTTGGACAGGGCCCAATGAGCAGTTCTTC
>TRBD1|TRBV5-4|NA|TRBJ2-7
CASTGTGQGANEQYF
TGTGCCAGCACGGGTACGGGACAGGGGGCCAACGAGCAGTACTTC
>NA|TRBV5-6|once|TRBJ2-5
CYPGEETQYF
TGTTACCCGGGGGAAGAGACCCAGTACTTC
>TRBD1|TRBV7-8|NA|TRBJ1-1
CASSHATGDTEAFF
TGTGCCAGCAGCCACGCTACAGGGGACACTGAAGCTTTCTTT
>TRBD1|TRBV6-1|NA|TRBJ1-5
CASGPGQGGNQPQHF
TGTGCCAGCGGGCCAGGACAGGGGGGGAATCAGCCCCAGCATTTT